This T cell receptor beta chain was identified in a study of T cells after yellow fever vaccination. This clonotype has ten or more counts. MiXCR, applied by TCRdb to the 5' RACE reads, yields one record per CDR3 protein. The sample contains roughly 120,000 distinct CDR3 sequences, around 7.4% of which appear only once. V shed 0 bases and J shed 8 bases, with 14 bases lying between them. CDR3 length: 14 amino acids. Germline loops: CDR1 DFQATT, CDR2 SNEGSKA (reference sequence). This TCR derives from a man aged 18 to 29 who received the YFV17D yellow fever vaccine. The chain combines TRBV20-1 with TRBJ2-1; D call uncertain. The sequences come from CD4+ T cells sorted from PBMCs, collected less than 11 days after the first yellow fever vaccination. This chain's CDR3 is CSARDQPTRDEQFF. For the CDR3, the DNA is TGCAGTGCTAGAGATCAACCTACCCGCGATGAGCAGTTCTTC.